This TCR beta chain was documented in a study of blood T cell repertoires in COVID-19. The V and J ends lost 3 bases and 3 bases, in that order; junction bases with no gene match: 11. Germline V lookup: CDR1 SGDLS, CDR2 YYNGEE. The CDR3 consists of 18 residues. Produced via immunoSEQ multiplex PCR; TCRdb's table is partial and in-frame only. The sample has about 110,000 clones; almost 85% are singletons. This clonotype was sampled from a human donor in a cohort sampled during active COVID-19. The sequenced sample was peripheral blood. The V call is TRBV9, the J call TRBJ2-6; TRBD1 aligns across 8 bases. The CDR3 nucleotides are TGTGCCAGCAGCGCTGGACAGGGACTGGTTGGTGGGGCCAACGTCCTGACTTTC. As protein: CASSAGQGLVGGANVLTF.